The entry that follows covers one T cell receptor beta chain sequence. Original data processing: Using reference gene primer amplification, nucleated cell counts were estimated. Libraries were prepared by immunoSEQ multiplex PCR; TCRdb keeps only in-frame clonotypes and omits some of them. V, J and clone size are taken as reported in that table, and D and trimming were inferred from the DNA itself. The table includes a few hundred thousand clones, about 86% detected once. The CDR3 is 13 residues long. Trimming at V came to 8 bases and at J to 5 bases, leaving 4 bases not matched to a gene. This specimen belongs to a study of blood T cell repertoires in COVID-19. For the study at large: COVID-19 samples, acute and convalescent, were from the United States, Italy and Spain. T cells, B-cell-depleted T cells, or PBMCs provided the cDNA or gDNA that served as material.

The chain uses TRBV12-3 or TRBV12-4 and TRBJ2-1; 9 nucleotides align to TRBD2. Sequenced sample: peripheral blood. This receptor was obtained from a man in his fifties or sixties who had recovered from COVID-19. CDR3 sequence reads: CASVASGNNEQFF. Written as DNA, the CDR3 is TGTGCCAGCGTGGCTAGCGGGAACAATGAGCAGTTCTTC.